This TCR beta chain came from a study of blood T cells in healthy people across ages. Combining a sample-barcoded 5' primer with a J-beta primer mix, a second PCR ran for roughly 7 to 12 cycles. Each CDR3 protein is one row after TCRdb ran MiXCR on the 5' RACE reads. The sample holds about 930,000 distinct CDR3 sequences; around 29% are singletons and the top ten take about a tenth. The CDR3 is 14 amino acids. Germline CDR1 is SNHLY and CDR2 is FYNNEI. V lost 4 bases and J 5 bases, leaving 11 bases between the germline ends. There were healthy Caucasian individuals from Russia, aged about 6 to 95, serving as donors. These sequences were also reported in another study, on T cells of mothers and their children. Turning to that study: There was no detection of any persistent microchimeric T cell clones.

This rearrangement joins TRBV2 to TRBJ1-4; D remains unclear. The clonotype was recovered from a woman aged 40 to 55 in good health. The sample comprised blood. This CDR3 is CASSVNGKNEKLFF. CDR3 DNA sequence: TGTGCCAGCAGTGTCAACGGGAAGAATGAAAAACTGTTTTTT.